The text below deals with one TCR beta chain. This clonotype was recorded only once. No cognate antigen has been identified for it. It has no much larger one-base neighbor in the sample; base qualities were not kept. A single read offers scant evidence. These data come from a study of T cells in Graves' hyperthyroidism and ophthalmopathy (dated 2019 in TCRdb). Concerning the study at large: Peripheral blood samples were taken at the time of initial diagnosis, prior to any treatment. Whether ophthalmopathy could be predicted prospectively was tested in an independent validation cohort made up of fewer than 20 hyperthyroidism patients plus 17 patients who later progressed to ophthalmopathy. Thyroid tissue and blood T-cell repertoires from six or seven Graves' hyperthyroidism patients were also compared in the study. The paper reports TCR Vbeta CDR3 sequencing of 140 or so peripheral blood samples: over 40 ophthalmopathy, roughly 80 hyperthyroidism and around 17 progressor patients. The roughly 99 discovery patients were divided at random into training and test sets in a 7:3 ratio. Following sampling, methimazole starting at 30 mg daily was given to hyperthyroidism patients, and high-dose intravenous methylprednisolone was given to ophthalmopathy patients. To identify TCR V-J signatures that set the groups apart, the researchers used a discovery cohort of 100 patients, made up of 43 with Graves' ophthalmopathy and some 56 with stable Graves' hyperthyroidism.

TCR beta CDR3 regions were amplified from RNA transcripts. The first round of RT-PCR for the TCR CDR3 was performed with the HTBI primer set and the Qiagen OneStep RT-PCR kit. Libraries were constructed in a second round of multiplex PCR, after which size selection and purification were carried out. Paired-end sequencing of the libraries was performed with 100 bp reads on an Illumina HiSeq2000. The authors processed their data as follows. SOAPnuke was used to process the raw data, with reads discarded if the reads contained adapters or uncalled bases, had a mean Phred below 15, or lacked an exact constant-primer or identifier match. COPE v1.2.5 was used to merge high-quality paired reads, and clonotypes were defined as unique nucleotide sequences. MiTCR v1.1 was used to align clonotypes to the IMGT TRBV, TRBD and TRBJ reference segments. Analysis was restricted to V-J combinations with a frequency above 0.0001, which covered roughly 99% of repertoires. A TCS score was defined as the ratio of F50 (clonal expansion) to E x V (chaos), with BLOSUM62-based TCRdist applied between CDR3 peptides within each V-J. Welch's t-statistics and random forest reduced around 550 V-J features to about 13, which were used in a naive Bayes classifier (R e1071). Thyroid-blood repertoire similarity was quantified with the Morisita-Horn index. TCRdb cleaned the public reads at Q25 with fastp, built clones with MiXCR and kept in-frame beta chains. Rows are combined by CDR3 protein, so each entry shows the most common genes and DNA. TCRdb, rather than the study authors, made the V and J calls. This sample comprises 750,000 to 950,000 distinct CDR3 sequences, over 35% of them detected only once. The leading ten clones occupy over 8% of the sample.

What the authors observed across the whole study: In validation, the model predicted progression to ophthalmopathy a median of 6.5 months before onset, with over 60% sensitivity and roughly 72% specificity. Sample size was not statistically predetermined, and blinding of investigators to group allocation was not performed. Most expanded thyroid clonotypes (frequency above 0.001) were also detected in blood, a finding suggesting that blood repertoires may reflect thyroid immune responses. A model built on a 13 V-J signature distinguished ophthalmopathy from stable hyperthyroidism, reaching around 90% sensitivity and under 84% specificity in cross-validation and 80%/75% in testing.

A patient counted as having stable Graves' hyperthyroidism if no progression to ophthalmopathy occurred over 18 months of follow-up. Hyperthyroidism patients were aged 18 to 65 years and newly diagnosed, with disease duration of less than 2 months. The study excluded patients with uncontrolled infections, other autoimmune diseases, pregnancy or lactation. Diagnoses relied on clinical symptoms, serum thyroxine and TRAb, thyroid ultrasound and orbital computed tomography. PBMCs were isolated from 10 ml of fresh peripheral blood by Ficoll-Paque density gradient centrifugation. Trizol reagent was used to extract total RNA, and RNA quality was then checked on an Agilent 2100 Bioanalyzer. This TCR was sampled from a young man with Graves' hyperthyroidism. Input material: blood.

Here is the DNA: TGTGCCATCAGTGAGTCCAGGACAGGGGTTGGTTCACCCCTCCACTTT. This sequence encodes CAISESRTGVGSPLHF. The chain is made from TRBV10-3 and TRBJ1-6; 9 central bases correspond to TRBD1. The CDR3 holds 16 amino acids from the cysteine to the phenylalanine. The DNA shown is the 48-base CDR3, in frame from base 1. From V the trimming removes 0 bases and from J it removes 9 bases, while the gene matches leave 6 bases of the junction unaccounted for. CDR1 is given as ENHRY and CDR2 as SYGVKD, both from the germline V gene.